This T cell receptor beta chain was identified during a study of vaccination effects on CD4 cells after COVID-19. Across the whole study: A couple of convalescent patients were sampled 16 days and one week before vaccination.

On this clone itself: What it recognizes is unknown.

Germline-derived CDR1 and CDR2 are SNHLY and FYNNEI. This CDR3 spans 11 amino acids. V was trimmed by 4 bases and J by 6 bases, leaving 4 bases between them. Only in-frame clones appear in the TCRdb table, and some are missing; sequencing was by immunoSEQ multiplex PCR. The sample shows tens of thousands of clones, roughly 73% of them seen only once. Before sequencing, viral peptide pools were used by the ViraFEST assay to expand antigen-specific CD4+ T cells. Subsequent to approximately 11 days of culture, CD4+ T cells were isolated. This individual tested PCR-positive for SARS-CoV-2 infection between March and December 2020. After approximately 2 million PBMC were placed in each well, they were cultured with approximately 10 IU/ml IL-2 and roughly 10 ug/ml peptides.

The sequence came from a human donor who had a prior SARS-CoV-2 infection. The V call is TRBV2, the J call TRBJ1-5, with no clear D. The sample was CD4+ T cells from PBMCs cultured with a peptide pool, taken before COVID-19 vaccination. CDR3 nucleotide sequence: TGTGCCAGCAGTGGGGGTCAGCCCCAGCATTTT. Translation: CASSGGQPQHF. Full variable domain (outside the CDR3, taken from reference TRBV2 and TRBJ1-5): EPEVTQTPSHQVTQMGQEVILRCVPISNHLYFYWYRQILGQKVEFLVSFYNNEISEKSEIFDDQFSVERPDGSNFTLKIRSTKLEDSAMYFCASSGGQPQHFGDGTRLSIL.